Presented here are 17 T cell receptor beta chains from one specimen sequenced in a study of shared clonotypes between healthy human individuals. Here immunoSEQ multiplex PCR was the method, and the copy in TCRdb shows in-frame clones only, minus some. The sample holds 400,000 to 500,000 clones, 79% seen once. Sequences were obtained from PBMCs. The receptors shown here come from a woman between 40 and 55 years old in good health. Some clones in this sample may be carry-over from other donors' samples.

This chain links TRBV11-2 with TRBJ2-7; D might be TRBD1 (6 bases). Trimming took off 3 bases at V and 0 bases at J, with 24 bases between the two ends. The CDR3 length is 19 residues. Per germline, CDR1 SGHAT and CDR2 FQNNGV. CDR3 residues: CASSLTAGRGFYSSYEQYF. CDR3 nucleotides: TGTGCCAGCAGCTTGACGGCGGGCAGGGGCTTTTATAGCTCCTACGAGCAGTACTTC.

This clone was observed once. This is likely an artifact of a read error, given a far larger clone one base away. This specimen includes other DNA sequences encoding the same CDR3. The CDR3 nucleotides are TGTGCCAGCAGTTACGAGGGCTACAGCAATCAGCCCCAGCATTTT. Amino acid sequence: CASSYEGYSNQPQHF. The chain is built from TRBV6-6 and TRBJ1-5; D remains unclear. V gave up 2 bases and J gave up 1 base, with 9 bases separating them. The CDR3 extends over 15 amino acids. Germline V gives CDR1 MNHNY, CDR2 SVGAGI (reference sequence).

J is TRBJ1-2 and V is TRBV13; maybe TRBD1 (6 bases). This CDR3 has 15 residues. CDR1 is PRHDT and CDR2 is FYEKMQ in the germline V gene (reference sequence). With 3 bases removed from V and 6 bases from J, the gap between germline ends came to 17 bases. CDR3 sequence reads: CASSFPTIRQDGYTF. The CDR3 region has the DNA TGTGCCAGCAGCTTCCCCACCATTCGACAGGATGGCTACACCTTC. The entire variable domain, with the rest obtained from reference TRBV13 and TRBJ1-2, is as follows: AAGVIQSPRHLIKEKRETATLKCYPIPRHDTVYWYQQGPGQDPQFLISFYEKMQSDKGSIPDRFSAQQFSDYHSELNMSSLELGDSALYFCASSFPTIRQDGYTFGSGTRLTVV.

The chain links TRBV9 to TRBJ2-7, with 11 bases that match TRBD1. Germline CDR1 reads SGDLS; CDR2 reads YYNGEE. V was pared by 5 bases and J by 6 bases, with 4 bases of the junction left unmatched. The CDR3 totals 13 residues. CDR3 sequence: CASSAGTGGEQYF. The CDR3 DNA reads TGTGCCAGCAGTGCCGGGACAGGGGGCGAGCAGTACTTC.

This clone occurred a few times. The chain recombines TRBV4-3 with TRBJ1-1, with a tentative D call TRBD1 (5 bases). Germline loops: CDR1 LGHNA, CDR2 YSLEER. The CDR3 sequence is 13 residues long. The V and J ends lost 1 base and 11 bases respectively, with 14 bases between them. The CDR3 region has the DNA TGCGCCAGCAGCCAAGGCCTGGGGGGTCGCGCTTTCTTT. It encodes CASSQGLGGRAFF.

This clone was seen many times. The rearrangement links TRBV7-8 to TRBJ2-5; D might be TRBD1 or TRBD2, each matching 5 bases. CDR1 SGHVS and CDR2 FQNEAQ come from the germline V gene. V was pared by 6 bases and J by 4 bases, with 15 bases between. The CDR3 runs to 14 residues. The CDR3 DNA reads as TGTGCCAGCAGTTCCACTTCGGGACCAGAGACCCAGTACTTC. Protein product: CASSSTSGPETQYF.

This chain uses TRBV18 with TRBJ2-2, with D perhaps assigned TRBD1 or TRBD2 (5 bases each). Germline loops: CDR1 KGHSH, CDR2 LQKENI. CDR3 length equals 15 residues. V lost 4 bases to trimming and J lost 2 bases, with 11 bases between them. CDR3 bases: TGTGCCAGCTCACAGCGGCAGGGTAACACCGGGGAGCTGTTTTTT. It translates to CASSQRQGNTGELFF.

This clone appeared a few times. With a far larger clone one base away, a read error is the likely cause. This CDR3 is CASGTGTYEQYF. The CDR3 bases are TGTGCCAGCGGGACAGGGACGTACGAGCAGTACTTC. The V call is TRBV6-6, the J call TRBJ2-7; 9 bases agree with TRBD1. The CDR3 has 12 residues. Germline CDR1 and CDR2: MNHNY and SVGAGI (reference sequence). The ends lost 8 bases at V and 4 bases at J; junction bases unmatched: 3.

CDR3 loop: CASSRQGGGSEKLFF. The CDR3 DNA reads TGTGCCAGCAGCCGGCAGGGGGGAGGTAGTGAAAAACTGTTTTTT. The chain combines TRBV5-4 with TRBJ1-4; 7 bases match TRBD1. This CDR3 is built from 15 residues. V lost 4 bases to trimming and J lost 7 bases; unmatched junction nucleotides: 10. Germline CDR1 reads SGHNT; CDR2 reads YYREEE (reference sequence).

The genes are TRBV27 and TRBJ1-6; possibly TRBD1 for D (6 bases). The CDR3 covers 14 residues. The germline CDR1 and CDR2 sequences are MNHEY and SMNVEV (reference sequence). V lost 10 bases, J lost 7 bases, and 17 bases lay in between. The CDR3 spells CATHMGAPNSPLHF. The CDR3 coding sequence is TGTGCCACCCACATGGGGGCTCCGAATTCACCCCTCCACTTT.

V is TRBV25-1 and J is TRBJ1-6; no clear D. V was shortened by 3 bases and J by 10 bases, with 13 bases between the two germline ends. The CDR3 contains 14 residues. Germline V gives CDR1 MGHDK, CDR2 SYGVNS. The CDR3 loop reads CASSDSPGRSPLHF. DNA of the CDR3: TGTGCCAGCAGTGACTCCCCGGGGAGGTCACCCCTCCACTTT.

The chain links TRBV30 to TRBJ1-6; D is uncertain. V dropped 0 bases and J dropped 10 bases, with 19 bases sitting between them. This CDR3 has 16 amino acids. Germline CDR1 GTSNPN, CDR2 SVGIG (reference sequence). This chain's CDR3 is CAWSVHGSAFLSPLHF. The CDR3 DNA reads as TGTGCCTGGAGTGTACATGGTTCGGCCTTTTTGTCACCCCTCCACTTT.

The rearrangement links TRBV4-1 to TRBJ1-1, with a tentative D call TRBD1 (6 bases). V was shortened by 3 bases and J by 4 bases, with 21 bases between the two germline ends. The CDR3 length is 17 residues. In germline, CDR1 is MGHRA, CDR2 YSYEKL. The CDR3 DNA sequence: TGCGCCAGCAGCCAGGGGGGGGCCGGAATGTTGGGCACTGAAGCTTTCTTT. Protein sequence: CASSQGGAGMLGTEAFF.

This chain joins TRBV11-2 and TRBJ2-1; maybe TRBD2 (6 bases). The V gene lost 5 bases and the J gene lost 10 bases, with 12 bases spanning the gap. Germline-derived CDR1 and CDR2 are SGHAT and FQNNGV. This CDR3 region has 12 residues. Here the CDR3 reads CASSHGRSEQFF. DNA for the CDR3: TGTGCCAGCAGCCACGGGAGAAGCGAGCAGTTCTTC.

This sequence joins TRBV18 and TRBJ1-2; TRBD1 is a possible D gene (6 bases). The CDR3 covers 15 residues. V lost 4 bases and J 6 bases, leaving 18 bases between the germline ends. Per germline, CDR1 KGHSH and CDR2 LQKENI. The CDR3 bases are TGTGCCAGCTCACGGGGGGCGCAGCCTGGGGATGGCTACACCTTC. This translates into CASSRGAQPGDGYTF.

The rearrangement links TRBV18 to TRBJ2-7; D might be TRBD1 (5 bases). The V gene's germline CDR1 is KGHSH and CDR2 LQKENI. The CDR3 covers 15 residues. V was cut by 3 bases and J by 2 bases, with 14 bases left in between. CDR3: CASSPDSPPTYEQYF. In DNA, the CDR3 is TGTGCCAGCTCACCCGACAGCCCGCCAACCTACGAGCAGTACTTC.

The chain is built from TRBV28 and TRBJ1-4, with a weak D call TRBD1 (5 bases). The germline gives CDR1 MDHEN, CDR2 SYDVKM. The V and J ends lost 5 bases and 8 bases respectively, with 18 bases between them. The CDR3 covers 15 residues. As DNA, the CDR3 is TGTGCCAGCAGTCCTCCGTTCCAGGGTGGGGAAAAACTGTTTTTT. Translating it yields CASSPPFQGGEKLFF.